A selection of T cell receptor beta chains follows, all from one sample in a study of blood T cell repertoires in COVID-19. Sequencing was performed with immunoSEQ multiplex PCR; in TCRdb, only in-frame clones are kept and a portion is missing. The sample holds 150,000 to 200,000 clones, about 83% seen once. Input material: peripheral blood. The receptors were sampled from a woman aged 18-29 years who had recovered from COVID-19. The CDR3 runs from the conserved cysteine through the conserved F or W. The D gene is left open where the match is weak. The size of a clone is reported for some rows only, either as once, few or many, or as a class for expanded clones.

abundance,v_gene,len,j_gene,d_gene,CDR3aa,CDR3nt
.,TRBV7-2,12,TRBJ2-3,.,CASSRGTDTQYF,TGTGCCAGCAGTCGCGGTACAGATACGCAGTATTTT
.,TRBV11-2,18,TRBJ1-1,.,CASSDQFQYDRKNTEAFF,TGTGCCAGCAGCGATCAATTTCAATACGACAGGAAGAACACTGAAGCTTTCTTT
.,TRBV6-5,14,TRBJ2-3,TRBD1,CASRRPTGSDTQYF,TGTGCCAGCAGGCGACCGACAGGGTCAGATACGCAGTATTTT
few,TRBV6-5,13,TRBJ2-5,.,CASSYQAEETQYF,TGTGCCAGCAGTTATCAGGCAGAAGAGACCCAGTACTTC
.,TRBV3-1/TRBV3-2,15,TRBJ1-2,.,CASSQGTLAGGGYTF,TGTGCCAGCAGCCAAGGAACGCTCGCCGGGGGTGGCTACACCTTC
once,TRBV5-1,12,TRBJ2-3,.,CASSPTGDTQYF,TGCGCCAGCAGCCCTACAGGGGATACGCAGTATTTT
.,TRBV25-1,11,TRBJ2-3,.,CATSKTDTQYF,TGTGCCACCTCTAAGACAGATACGCAGTATTTT
.,TRBV7-9,13,TRBJ2-5,.,CASRVAGEETQYF,TGTGCCAGCAGGGTCGCAGGGGAAGAGACCCAGTACTTC
.,TRBV4-2,18,TRBJ2-5,TRBD2,CASSQDRQNGRFDETQYF,TGTGCCAGCAGCCAAGACCGCCAAAACGGGAGGTTCGATGAGACCCAGTACTTC
.,TRBV18,14,TRBJ1-2,.,CASSIQDTYYGYTF,TGTGCCAGCTCCATACAGGATACTTACTATGGCTACACCTTC
few,TRBV6-4,15,TRBJ2-3,.,CASSGSSASSDTQYF,TGTGCCAGCAGTGGTTCTAGCGCCTCCTCAGATACGCAGTATTTT
.,TRBV11-2,12,TRBJ1-1,.,CASSAGTAEAFF,TGTGCCAGCAGCGCAGGCACAGCTGAAGCTTTCTTT
.,TRBV30,13,TRBJ2-2,TRBD1,CAWTGANTGELFF,TGTGCGTGGACAGGGGCCAACACCGGGGAGCTGTTTTTT
.,TRBV6-2/TRBV6-3,15,TRBJ2-2,.,CASSSTRKNTGELFF,TGTGCCAGCAGTTCCACTAGGAAGAACACCGGGGAGCTGTTTTTT
.,TRBV6-6,16,TRBJ1-3,TRBD1,CASSSQGWGAGNTIYF,TGTGCCAGCAGTTCACAGGGGTGGGGGGCTGGAAACACCATATATTTT
.,TRBV29-1,15,TRBJ1-2,.,CSVEDPGHEHYGYTF,TGCAGCGTTGAAGATCCAGGCCATGAGCACTATGGCTACACCTTC
few,TRBV4-1,14,TRBJ1-5,.,CASSFQDSNQPQHF,TGCGCCAGCAGCTTTCAGGATAGCAATCAGCCCCAGCATTTT
.,TRBV7-2,13,TRBJ1-1,.,CASSLRQATEAFF,TGTGCCAGCAGCTTGAGACAGGCCACTGAAGCTTTCTTT